Following are 32 T cell receptor beta chains from one sample sequenced in a study of T cell repertoires in cytomegalovirus infection. TCRdb redid the calling of the reads with MiXCR, one entry per CDR3 protein. Among about 89,000 distinct CDR3 sequences listed, roughly 29% were seen once. These receptors' antigens are unknown. The input for sequencing was CD8+ T cells from cultured PBMCs, taken from culture after CMV antigen stimulation. Every receptor here comes from a human donor in good health (CMV status not recorded). Some clones in this sample may be carry-over from other donors' samples.

This clonotype was seen only a few times. The rearrangement links TRBV11-1 to TRBJ1-2, with TRBD1 matching over 7 bases. V trimming: 6 bases; J trimming: 4 bases; junction bases outside the gene matches: 17. Germline lookup yields CDR1 SGHAT and CDR2 FQDESV (reference sequence). CDR3 size: 17 residues. DNA of the CDR3: TGTGCCAGCAGTCCGGGACAGATAACGACTTATCTCTATGGCTACACCTTC. Its protein product is CASSPGQITTYLYGYTF.

This clonotype was counted between two and nine times. This chain links TRBV7-2 with TRBJ2-7; 7 bases align to TRBD2. CDR1 and CDR2 (germline): SGHTA, FQGNSA. The CDR3 is made up of 16 amino acids. V was pared by 4 bases and J by 1 base, with 10 bases of the junction left unmatched. The CDR3 region is CASSSPGGVISYEQYF. The CDR3 nucleotides are TGTGCCAGCAGCTCACCTGGGGGGGTCATATCCTACGAGCAGTACTTC.

In its sample, this clonotype was seen many times. V gene TRBV11-2 combines with J gene TRBJ2-3, with 10 bases aligning to TRBD1. V lost 5 bases to trimming and J lost 3 bases; unmatched junction nucleotides: 8. The CDR3 extends over 16 amino acids. Germline V gene sequence: CDR1 SGHAT, CDR2 FQNNGV. CDR3 DNA sequence: TGTGCCAGCAGCCCAAGGGACAGGGGTTCGACAGATACGCAGTATTTT. Translation gives CASSPRDRGSTDTQYF.

This chain connects TRBV12-2 to TRBJ1-1; TRBD1, as called in the table, went unchecked against the DNA. TRBV12-2 is noted as a pseudogene. The CDR3 runs to 18 residues. This CDR3 is CASRLTGGQGPTLGEAFF. In nucleotides, the CDR3 is TGTGCAAGTCGCTTAACTGGAGGACAGGGGCCAACATTGGGTGAAGCTTTCTTT.

This clonotype showed up just a few times. This rearrangement joins TRBV24-1 to TRBJ2-1, with TRBD2 identical over 8 bases. From germline, CDR1 is KGHDR and CDR2 SFDVKD. The junction had 4 bases not matched to a gene; V was cut back by 5 bases and J by 8 bases. This CDR3 is built from 13 residues. CDR3 DNA sequence: TGTGCCACCAGTGTGCTAGCGGGTGATGAGCAGTTCTTC. It yields the protein CATSVLAGDEQFF.

As for this clonotype: No conserved phenylalanine or tryptophan is present at the end of the CDR3, so a read error is the likely explanation. The rearrangement uses TRBV11-3 and TRBJ2-1; D is possibly TRBD1 or TRBD2 (5 bases each). The CDR3 spans 15 residues. CDR1 SGHNT and CDR2 YENEEA come from the germline V gene. V lost 1 base to trimming and J lost 6 bases, with 13 bases between them. In DNA form, the CDR3 reads TGTGCCAGCAGCTTAGGGGACCTAAAGGCCAATGAGCAGTTCTCC. Translated, it gives CASSLGDLKANEQFS.

The table lists this clonotype with a count of one. This rearrangement joins TRBV5-1 to TRBJ1-1, with D unresolved. Trimming took off 5 bases at V and 2 bases at J, with 16 bases between the two ends. The CDR3 contains 15 residues. CDR1 is SGHRS and CDR2 is YFSETQ in the germline V gene. The CDR3 reads CASRFGVSKNTEAFF. The CDR3 DNA follows: TGCGCCAGCAGGTTCGGGGTGTCGAAAAACACTGAAGCTTTCTTT.

V gene TRBV10-3 combines with J gene TRBJ2-5; no reliable D call. The CDR3 is made up of 13 amino acids. Trimming removed 4 bases at V and 2 bases at J, with 8 bases between. Per the germline V gene, CDR1 is ENHRY and CDR2 is SYGVKD. The DNA for the CDR3 is TGTGCCATCAGTGTAACCCAACAAGAGACCCAGTACTTC. It codes for CAISVTQQETQYF.

This clonotype was picked up a small number of times. The chain is built from TRBV12-3 or TRBV12-4 and TRBJ1-5, with 7 positions matching TRBD1. The CDR3 contains 13 residues. J was trimmed by 4 bases and V by 6 bases; bases with no gene match: 3. CDR3 nucleotides: TGTGCCAGCAGCACAGGGGAGAATCAGCCCCAGCATTTT. Translation: CASSTGENQPQHF.

This sequence joins TRBV27 and TRBJ1-2; TRBD1 matches at 8 bases. CDR3 length: 17 residues. The germline V gene has CDR1 MNHEY and CDR2 SMNVEV (reference sequence). The trim removed 2 bases at V and 0 bases at J, leaving 8 bases unmatched. The CDR3 is CASSLRRDRPTNYGYTF. Written as DNA, the CDR3 is TGTGCCAGCAGTTTAAGGAGGGACAGGCCCACTAACTATGGCTACACCTTC.

This clonotype has only a few counts. The rearrangement joins TRBV7-8 to TRBJ1-5; perhaps TRBD1 as D (6 bases). V was pared by 3 bases and J by 0 bases, with 18 bases between. This CDR3 is 18 amino acids long. The germline V gene has CDR1 SGHVS and CDR2 FQNEAQ. Here the CDR3 DNA reads TGTGCCAGCAGCTTGTATCACAGGGAGGAAGTTAGCAATCAGCCCCAGCATTTT. Translated: CASSLYHREEVSNQPQHF.

This clonotype was found a few times. The chain couples TRBV19 to TRBJ1-1; 10 nucleotides line up with TRBD1. CDR1 LNHDA and CDR2 SQIVND come from the germline V gene (reference sequence). CDR3 length: 18 amino acids. Unmatched junction bases numbered 13, after V lost 6 bases and J lost 0 bases. The CDR3 coding sequence is TGTGCCAGTAGAAAAGAAGTCGGGACAGGGGACGTGAACACTGAAGCTTTCTTT. The encoded protein is CASRKEVGTGDVNTEAFF.

This chain uses TRBV6-1 with TRBJ2-2; 10 bases are shared with TRBD2. The V gene's germline CDR1 is MNHNS and CDR2 SASEGT. CDR3 length equals 19 residues. V lost 6 bases, J lost 7 bases, and 20 bases stayed unmatched. The CDR3 DNA sequence: TGTGCCAGCAGGCCCGCCCCCATACTAGCGGGGTCCAACCGCGGGGAGCTGTTTTTT. It specifies CASRPAPILAGSNRGELFF.

This clonotype has ten or more counts. This chain joins TRBV19 and TRBJ1-5; maybe TRBD1 (5 bases). V dropped 3 bases and J dropped 2 bases, with 14 bases sitting between them. Germline loops: CDR1 LNHDA, CDR2 SQIVND (reference sequence). The CDR3 contains 16 residues. Here the CDR3 reads CASSMAWGDGNQPQHF. The CDR3 bases are TGTGCCAGTAGTATGGCATGGGGCGACGGCAATCAGCCCCAGCATTTT.

The chain links TRBV7-8 to TRBJ2-7; the match to TRBD2 covers 8 bases. Germline CDR1 is SGHVS and CDR2 is FQNEAQ. The junction had 8 bases not matched to a gene; V was cut back by 4 bases and J by 0 bases. The CDR3 sequence is 16 residues long. CDR3 region: CASSSRPGGASYEQYF. The CDR3 coding sequence is TGTGCCAGCAGCTCACGTCCGGGGGGGGCCTCCTACGAGCAGTACTTC.

The chain recombines TRBV2 with TRBJ2-5; D gene unclear. The CDR3 covers 14 residues. Trimming took 6 bases from V and 1 from J, leaving 12 bases between them. Germline V gives CDR1 SNHLY, CDR2 FYNNEI. CDR3 sequence (DNA): TGTGCCAGCAGCCCAGGCCACCTCCAAGAGACCCAGTACTTC. This gives the protein CASSPGHLQETQYF.

This chain connects TRBV6-5 to TRBJ1-1, with a weak D call TRBD1 (6 bases). V lost 2 bases, J lost 0 bases, and 13 bases lay in between. The CDR3 loop spans 16 amino acids. Germline V lookup: CDR1 MNHEY, CDR2 SVGAGI. This CDR3 reads CASSYGGGALNTEAFF. In DNA, the CDR3 is TGTGCCAGCAGTTACGGGGGGGGGGCACTGAACACTGAAGCTTTCTTT.

This clonotype was picked up many times. The V gene is TRBV5-4, the J gene TRBJ2-5, with a tentative D call TRBD2 (7 bases). CDR1 and CDR2 from the germline V gene are SGHNT and YYREEE (reference sequence). Trimming shortened V by 5 bases and J by 2 bases, and 16 bases separated the two germline ends. The CDR3 spans 15 residues. Here the CDR3 reads CASSFGGPGQETQYF. Written as DNA, the CDR3 is TGTGCCAGCAGTTTCGGGGGGCCGGGGCAAGAGACCCAGTACTTC.

This clonotype has a handful of counts. This chain uses TRBV10-3 with TRBJ1-1; no clear D gene. V dropped 3 bases and J dropped 4 bases, with 24 bases sitting between them. The CDR3 is made up of 18 amino acids. Germline V gene lookup returns CDR1 ENHRY and CDR2 SYGVKD. This CDR3 is CAISEPPGVGLMSTEAFF. In DNA form, the CDR3 reads TGTGCCATCAGTGAACCTCCGGGAGTCGGGCTAATGAGCACTGAAGCTTTCTTT.

This clonotype has just a few counts. The rearrangement links TRBV7-3 to TRBJ2-5, with a tentative D call TRBD1 (5 bases). The CDR3 is made up of 15 amino acids. The germline V gene encodes CDR1 SGHTA and CDR2 FQGTGA. V dropped 5 bases and J dropped 2 bases, with 15 bases sitting between them. The CDR3 nucleotides are TGTGCCAGCAGCCCCTATCCCGCAGGGCAAGAGACCCAGTACTTC. Translation: CASSPYPAGQETQYF.

This clonotype was recorded a few times. This chain uses TRBV2 with TRBJ2-7; D is ambiguous. Germline assignment: CDR1 SNHLY and CDR2 FYNNEI. This CDR3 is 14 amino acids long. V lost 1 base and J 2 bases, leaving 9 bases between the germline ends. CDR3 region: CASSEVGPTYEQYF. CDR3 sequence (DNA): TGTGCCAGCAGTGAAGTTGGGCCTACCTACGAGCAGTACTTC.

This clonotype has ten or more counts. The chain employs TRBV28 and TRBJ2-7, with a possible D match to TRBD1 (6 bases). CDR3 length: 14 residues. The V and J ends lost 3 bases and 3 bases respectively, with 12 bases between them. Germline CDR1 MDHEN, CDR2 SYDVKM. In DNA form, the CDR3 reads TGTGCCAGCAGTTTTGCAGGGGTGAACTACGAGCAGTACTTC. Amino acids: CASSFAGVNYEQYF.

This clonotype was seen ten or more times. The gene calls are TRBV14 and TRBJ2-7, with TRBD1 identical over 9 bases. In germline, CDR1 is SGHDN, CDR2 FVKESK. After removal of 4 bases from V and 4 bases from J, the junction contained 14 bases not matched to a gene. This CDR3 is 17 amino acids long. The CDR3 nucleotides are TGTGCCAGCAGCCGCTTTCTTCCCGGGACAGGGAAGTACGAGCAGTACTTC. Translating it yields CASSRFLPGTGKYEQYF.

The chain couples TRBV20-1 to TRBJ2-2, with 9 bases identical to TRBD2. This CDR3 has 16 amino acids. Germline assignment: CDR1 DFQATT and CDR2 SNEGSKA (reference sequence). With 0 bases clipped from V and 6 bases from J, the junction kept 8 bases outside the gene matches. CDR3 loop: CSARESGLAGSGELFF. The CDR3 bases are TGCAGTGCTAGAGAATCGGGACTAGCCGGCTCCGGGGAGCTGTTTTTT.

This clonotype showed up many times. CDR3 region: CASSPLAGAYNEQFF. CDR3 sequence (DNA): TGTGCCAGCAGCCCTCTAGCGGGAGCCTACAATGAGCAGTTCTTC. V is TRBV7-2 and J is TRBJ2-1; 10 bases fit TRBD2. CDR1 is SGHTA and CDR2 is FQGNSA in the germline V gene. CDR3 size: 15 residues. J was trimmed by 2 bases and V by 5 bases; bases with no gene match: 3.

J is TRBJ2-1 and V is TRBV12-5; no clear D. Germline CDR1 and CDR2: LGHNT and FRNRAP. The CDR3 sequence is 12 residues long. Trimming left V 2 bases short and J 8 bases short, with 7 bases between. Here the CDR3 DNA reads TGTGCTAGTGGTTTGCCCCTCGATGAGCAGTTCTTC. This gives the protein CASGLPLDEQFF. The variable domain in full, with the rest retrieved from reference TRBV12-5 and TRBJ2-1, is DARVTQTPRHKVTEMGQEVTMRCQPILGHNTVFWYRQTMMQGLELLAYFRNRAPLDDSGMPKDRFSAEMPDATLATLKIQPSEPRDSAVYFCASGLPLDEQFFGPGTRLTVL.

V usage is TRBV19 and J usage is TRBJ1-6; the match to TRBD1 covers 8 bases. With V trimmed by 5 bases and J by 3 bases, 6 bases remained unmatched. This CDR3 is built from 16 residues. CDR1 and CDR2 (germline): LNHDA, SQIVND (reference sequence). CDR3 nucleotides: TGTGCCAGTAGTGAACGACAGGGGCGCTATAATTCACCCCTCCACTTT. Protein product: CASSERQGRYNSPLHF. Filled out from reference TRBV19 and TRBJ1-6, the complete variable domain reads DGGITQSPKYLFRKEGQNVTLSCEQNLNHDAMYWYRQDPGQGLRLIYYSQIVNDFQKGDIAEGYSVSREKKESFPLTVTSAQKNPTAFYLCASSERQGRYNSPLHFGNGTRLTVT.

This clonotype was seen a handful of times. The chain carries TRBV19 and TRBJ1-1; D unclear. The CDR3 runs 13 residues. Trimming removed 5 bases at V and 0 bases at J, with 7 bases between. Germline CDR1 reads LNHDA; CDR2 reads SQIVND (reference sequence). CDR3 coding DNA: TGTGCCAGTAGTGTATCCCTGAACACTGAAGCTTTCTTT. This translates into CASSVSLNTEAFF.

As DNA, the CDR3 is TGTGCCAGCAGTTTATCCAAGGACAGGGTCGACACTGAAGCTTTCTTT. It yields the protein CASSLSKDRVDTEAFF. J is TRBJ1-1 and V is TRBV28, with 8 bases matching TRBD1. The J segment lost 3 bases and the V segment lost 1 base, leaving 7 bases of the junction unmatched. The CDR3 consists of 16 residues. CDR1 and CDR2 from the germline V gene are MDHEN and SYDVKM.

In this sample, this clonotype turned up once. This chain links TRBV4-1 with TRBJ2-7; 7 nucleotides match TRBD2. This CDR3 is built from 15 residues. Germline V gene data show CDR1 as MGHRA and CDR2 as YSYEKL. The J segment lost 2 bases and the V segment lost 2 bases, leaving 6 bases of the junction unmatched. The CDR3 sequence: CASSQIRAGAYEQYF. CDR3 bases: TGCGCCAGCAGCCAAATCCGGGCGGGGGCCTACGAGCAGTACTTC.

In its sample, this clonotype was seen a few times. The chain joins TRBV11-2 to TRBJ2-1, with 8 bases lining up with TRBD1. Losses at the gene ends were 7 bases for V and 2 bases for J; bases not matched to a gene: 4. Looked up from germline, CDR1 is SGHAT and CDR2 is FQNNGV. The CDR3 length is 14 residues. CDR3 nucleotide sequence: TGTGCCAGCAAACAGGGACAGGCCTACAATGAGCAGTTCTTC. Protein sequence: CASKQGQAYNEQFF.

The V call is TRBV28, the J call TRBJ2-1; D tentatively reads TRBD1 or TRBD2 (5 bases each). Germline V gene sequence: CDR1 MDHEN, CDR2 SYDVKM. V lost 5 bases to trimming and J lost 2 bases, with 16 bases between them. This CDR3 contains 16 residues. The CDR3 nucleotides read TGTGCCAGCAGTCGCGAAACCGGGGCCGCCTACAATGAGCAGTTCTTC. The encoded protein is CASSRETGAAYNEQFF.